This T cell receptor beta chain was found in a study of cytomegalovirus exposure and HLA in healthy donors. The wider study: Approximately 85 million unique TCRs from HLA-typed donors were held in an early data release.

Both 60 Vbeta primers and 13 Jbeta primers went into the PCR. Method: immunoSEQ multiplex PCR; TCRdb's copy keeps in-frame clones and lacks some. The data contain over 85,000 clones, less than 80% of them seen just once; the ten biggest clones take up 2%. The V gene end was trimmed by 4 bases and the J gene end by 1 base; junction bases not matched to a gene: 0. This CDR3 has 13 residues. The chain combines TRBV5-3 with TRBJ1-1; 8 bases map to TRBD1. TRBV5-3 is flagged as an ORF with uncertain function. Sequenced: PBMCs. This clonotype originated in a man between 35 and 55 years old in good health and CMV-seronegative. The DNA for the CDR3 is TGTGCCAGAAGCGGACAGGGGAACACTGAAGCTTTCTTT. Translation: CARSGQGNTEAFF.